This TCR beta chain appears in the sequencing data of a study of blood T cell repertoires in COVID-19. Overall study context: Sites in the United States, Italy and Spain provided acute and convalescent COVID-19 samples. From T cells, B-cell-depleted T cells, or PBMCs came the material, which was cDNA or gDNA.

The CDR3 runs 13 residues. The trim removed 5 bases at V and 7 bases at J, leaving 4 bases unmatched. In germline, CDR1 is LNHDA, CDR2 SQIVND (reference sequence). Original analysis: Amplification of reference gene primers provided the estimated nucleated cell counts. Method: immunoSEQ multiplex PCR; TCRdb's copy keeps in-frame clones and lacks some. That table furnishes V, J and clone size, whereas the DNA furnished D and trimming. The sample yields fewer than 120,000 clones, about 80% seen once. The chain links TRBV19 to TRBJ1-2; 10 nucleotides agree with TRBD1. This sequence was found in a woman older than 75 with acute or convalescent COVID-19. The specimen was peripheral blood. DNA for the CDR3: TGTGCCAGTAGTCGGGACAGGGGAGCTGGCTACACCTTC. Protein product: CASSRDRGAGYTF.